These T cell receptor beta chains were read from a single sample in a study of OX40 agonist ivuxolimab in advanced cancers. Clones were read by immunoSEQ multiplex PCR, and TCRdb kept only the in-frame ones, dropping some. Of 60,000 to 90,000 clones in the sample, about four fifths were seen once. This specimen consisted of CD4+ or CD8+ T cells sorted from blood, obtained in a trial of the OX40 agonist ivuxolimab. These receptors all come from an adult with an advanced solid tumor such as melanoma, head and neck, liver or kidney cancer. CDR3s include the opening cysteine and the closing phenylalanine or tryptophan. Fields, in order: J gene, V gene, D gene, clone size, CDR3 protein, CDR3 DNA. A D gene is named only where the DNA matches it firmly. Some rows have no size entry. The others give once, few or many, or a class for an expanded clone.

J gene: TRBJ1-5
V gene: TRBV7-6
D gene: TRBD1
clone size: .
CDR3 protein: CASSPEAGGSNQPQHF
CDR3 DNA: TGTGCCAGCAGCCCCGAGGCAGGGGGGAGCAATCAGCCCCAGCATTTT

J gene: TRBJ1-3
V gene: TRBV6-1
D gene: TRBD1
clone size: .
CDR3 protein: CASSWDRAGNTIYF
CDR3 DNA: TGTGCCAGCAGTTGGGACAGGGCTGGAAACACCATATATTTT

J gene: TRBJ1-1
V gene: TRBV30
D gene: .
clone size: few
CDR3 protein: CGQVITLTRYHTEAFF
CDR3 DNA: TGTGGACAGGTTATCACACTGACCCGTTATCACACTGAAGCTTTCTTT

J gene: TRBJ2-5
V gene: TRBV5-4
D gene: TRBD2
clone size: .
CDR3 protein: CASSLSRGGAETQYF
CDR3 DNA: TGTGCCAGCAGCTTGTCTCGGGGGGGTGCTGAGACCCAGTACTTC

J gene: TRBJ2-1
V gene: TRBV29-1
D gene: .
clone size: .
CDR3 protein: CSVVGQSRSNEQFF
CDR3 DNA: TGCAGCGTTGTAGGCCAGTCCAGGAGTAATGAGCAGTTCTTC

J gene: TRBJ2-2
V gene: TRBV5-6
D gene: .
clone size: .
CDR3 protein: CASSLSDRNTGELFF
CDR3 DNA: TGTGCCAGCAGCTTGTCTGACAGGAACACCGGGGAGCTGTTTTTT

J gene: TRBJ2-7
V gene: TRBV18
D gene: TRBD1
clone size: once
CDR3 protein: CASSPTGGKHEQYF
CDR3 DNA: TGTGCCAGCTCACCCACAGGGGGTAAGCACGAGCAGTACTTC

J gene: TRBJ1-3
V gene: TRBV6-5
D gene: TRBD1
clone size: .
CDR3 protein: CASGTGAGAGNTIYF
CDR3 DNA: TGTGCCAGTGGGACAGGGGCAGGTGCTGGAAACACCATATATTTT

J gene: TRBJ1-1
V gene: TRBV18
D gene: .
clone size: .
CDR3 protein: CASSRVPWGTEAFF
CDR3 DNA: TGTGCCAGCTCACGGGTCCCCTGGGGAACTGAAGCTTTCTTT

J gene: TRBJ2-3
V gene: TRBV19
D gene: .
clone size: .
CDR3 protein: CASRPRGSKPADTQYF
CDR3 DNA: TGTGCCAGCCGACCTAGAGGCTCAAAACCCGCAGATACGCAGTATTTT

J gene: TRBJ1-2
V gene: TRBV2
D gene: .
clone size: few
CDR3 protein: CASSELRADGYTF
CDR3 DNA: TGTGCCAGCAGTGAACTTAGGGCGGATGGCTACACCTTC

J gene: TRBJ1-4
V gene: TRBV19
D gene: TRBD1
clone size: few
CDR3 protein: CASSASRTGEEKLFF
CDR3 DNA: TGTGCCAGTAGTGCTTCTCGGACAGGGGAAGAAAAACTGTTTTTT

J gene: TRBJ2-7
V gene: TRBV7-9
D gene: .
clone size: .
CDR3 protein: CASSLGVEQYF
CDR3 DNA: TGTGCCAGCAGCTTAGGGGTCGAGCAGTACTTC

J gene: TRBJ1-1
V gene: TRBV5-5
D gene: .
clone size: .
CDR3 protein: CASSLDKIPRDTEAFF
CDR3 DNA: TGTGCCAGCAGCTTAGATAAAATTCCCCGGGACACTGAAGCTTTCTTT

J gene: TRBJ2-5
V gene: TRBV25-1
D gene: TRBD2
clone size: .
CDR3 protein: CASSQQLAAQETQYF
CDR3 DNA: TGTGCCAGCAGTCAACAACTAGCGGCCCAAGAGACCCAGTACTTC

J gene: TRBJ2-3
V gene: TRBV10-3
D gene: TRBD2
clone size: .
CDR3 protein: CAISAGTSGRKGVTQYF
CDR3 DNA: TGTGCCATCAGTGCAGGGACTAGCGGGAGAAAAGGCGTTACGCAGTATTTT

J gene: TRBJ2-5
V gene: TRBV6-1
D gene: .
clone size: .
CDR3 protein: CASSGGLKETQYF
CDR3 DNA: TGTGCCAGCAGTGGGGGTTTGAAAGAGACCCAGTACTTC

J gene: TRBJ2-7
V gene: TRBV7-9
D gene: TRBD2
clone size: .
CDR3 protein: CASSLGGGSSYEQYF
CDR3 DNA: TGTGCCAGCAGTTTAGGCGGGGGGTCCTCCTACGAGCAGTACTTC

J gene: TRBJ2-7
V gene: TRBV7-9
D gene: .
clone size: .
CDR3 protein: CASSLGGLRYEQYF
CDR3 DNA: TGTGCCAGCAGCTTAGGGGGGTTGAGGTACGAGCAGTACTTC

J gene: TRBJ2-7
V gene: TRBV11-3
D gene: .
clone size: .
CDR3 protein: CASSLGLEGYEQYF
CDR3 DNA: TGTGCCAGCAGCCTGGGACTCGAGGGATACGAGCAGTACTTC

J gene: TRBJ2-1
V gene: TRBV27
D gene: TRBD2
clone size: .
CDR3 protein: CASSLFGSGSYNEQFF
CDR3 DNA: TGTGCCAGCAGTTTATTCGGTAGCGGGAGTTACAATGAGCAGTTCTTC

J gene: TRBJ2-2
V gene: TRBV14
D gene: .
clone size: .
CDR3 protein: CASSPSQGRRTGELFF
CDR3 DNA: TGTGCCAGCAGCCCCTCGCAGGGGCGTCGGACCGGGGAGCTGTTTTTT

J gene: TRBJ2-2
V gene: TRBV28
D gene: .
clone size: .
CDR3 protein: CASSVMITWADLTGELFF
CDR3 DNA: TGTGCCAGCAGCGTTATGATTACGTGGGCAGATCTCACCGGGGAGCTGTTTTTT

J gene: TRBJ1-5
V gene: TRBV12-5
D gene: TRBD1
clone size: few
CDR3 protein: CASGPPTGGEQPQHF
CDR3 DNA: TGTGCTAGTGGTCCCCCAACAGGGGGCGAACAGCCCCAGCATTTT

J gene: TRBJ2-3
V gene: TRBV12-5
D gene: TRBD2
clone size: once
CDR3 protein: CASGPGLVPDTQYF
CDR3 DNA: TGTGCTAGTGGGCCGGGACTAGTGCCAGATACGCAGTATTTT

J gene: TRBJ1-5
V gene: TRBV7-2
D gene: .
clone size: .
CDR3 protein: CASSLVWNSNQPQHF
CDR3 DNA: TGTGCCAGCAGCTTAGTTTGGAATAGCAATCAGCCCCAGCATTTT

J gene: TRBJ1-1
V gene: TRBV6-6
D gene: TRBD1
clone size: once
CDR3 protein: CASSYLDRGRTEAFF
CDR3 DNA: TGTGCCAGCAGTTATCTGGACAGGGGGCGAACTGAAGCTTTCTTT

J gene: TRBJ2-7
V gene: TRBV7-3
D gene: TRBD2
clone size: .
CDR3 protein: CASSPSGELAGAYEQYF
CDR3 DNA: TGTGCCAGCAGCCCTTCGGGAGAGTTAGCGGGAGCTTACGAGCAGTACTTC

J gene: TRBJ1-2
V gene: TRBV27
D gene: .
clone size: .
CDR3 protein: CASSFTDAQDGYTF
CDR3 DNA: TGTGCCAGCAGTTTCACAGACGCGCAAGACGGCTACACCTTC

J gene: TRBJ2-5
V gene: TRBV9
D gene: TRBD1
clone size: .
CDR3 protein: CASSAQQGALQETQYF
CDR3 DNA: TGTGCCAGCAGCGCGCAACAGGGGGCCCTCCAAGAGACCCAGTACTTC

J gene: TRBJ2-2
V gene: TRBV5-4
D gene: .
clone size: few
CDR3 protein: CASSSQQGLNTGELFF
CDR3 DNA: TGTGCCAGCAGCTCACAACAGGGTTTGAACACCGGGGAGCTGTTTTTT

J gene: TRBJ1-1
V gene: TRBV29-1
D gene: .
clone size: .
CDR3 protein: CSVLGSRQNTEAFF
CDR3 DNA: TGCAGCGTACTCGGCAGCCGACAGAACACTGAAGCTTTCTTT

J gene: TRBJ2-5
V gene: TRBV5-1
D gene: TRBD1
clone size: .
CDR3 protein: CASSLTGTGDIRETQYF
CDR3 DNA: TGCGCCAGCAGCTTGACCGGGACAGGGGATATCCGAGAGACCCAGTACTTC

J gene: TRBJ2-5
V gene: TRBV9
D gene: .
clone size: .
CDR3 protein: CASSVAGRQETQYF
CDR3 DNA: TGTGCCAGCAGCGTAGCCGGCAGGCAAGAGACCCAGTACTTC

J gene: TRBJ2-1
V gene: TRBV7-9
D gene: .
clone size: .
CDR3 protein: CASSPSILTDEQFF
CDR3 DNA: TGTGCCAGCAGCCCTTCAATACTCACCGATGAGCAGTTCTTC

J gene: TRBJ1-1
V gene: TRBV19
D gene: .
clone size: .
CDR3 protein: CASKGRFNTEAFF
CDR3 DNA: TGTGCCAGTAAGGGCAGATTTAACACTGAAGCTTTCTTT

J gene: TRBJ2-5
V gene: TRBV14
D gene: .
clone size: few
CDR3 protein: CASSPQIGGQETQYF
CDR3 DNA: TGTGCCAGCAGCCCACAAATAGGAGGTCAAGAGACCCAGTACTTC

J gene: TRBJ1-2
V gene: TRBV6-6
D gene: .
clone size: .
CDR3 protein: CASSYERGDGYTF
CDR3 DNA: TGTGCCAGCAGTTACGAGAGGGGCGATGGCTACACCTTC

J gene: TRBJ2-3
V gene: TRBV4-2
D gene: .
clone size: .
CDR3 protein: CASSHLGETQYF
CDR3 DNA: TGTGCCAGCAGCCATCTCGGGGAGACGCAGTATTTT

J gene: TRBJ1-2
V gene: TRBV7-6
D gene: TRBD1
clone size: .
CDR3 protein: CASSLEAGGVYGYTF
CDR3 DNA: TGTGCCAGCAGCTTAGAAGCAGGGGGCGTCTATGGCTACACCTTC

J gene: TRBJ1-1
V gene: TRBV5-1
D gene: .
clone size: few
CDR3 protein: CASSEGKWTEAFF
CDR3 DNA: TGCGCCAGCAGCGAAGGGAAGTGGACTGAAGCTTTCTTT

J gene: TRBJ2-7
V gene: TRBV5-5
D gene: TRBD2
clone size: .
CDR3 protein: CASSLGLAGGHLYEQYF
CDR3 DNA: TGTGCCAGCAGCTTGGGGCTAGCGGGGGGTCACCTCTACGAGCAGTACTTC

J gene: TRBJ2-6
V gene: TRBV19
D gene: .
clone size: .
CDR3 protein: CASSIASPGANVLTF
CDR3 DNA: TGTGCCAGTAGTATAGCTAGTCCTGGGGCCAACGTCCTGACTTTC

J gene: TRBJ2-5
V gene: TRBV2
D gene: TRBD1
clone size: .
CDR3 protein: CASSPQGAGETQYF
CDR3 DNA: TGTGCCAGCAGTCCACAGGGGGCAGGGGAGACCCAGTACTTC

J gene: TRBJ2-1
V gene: TRBV30
D gene: .
clone size: .
CDR3 protein: CACERTGLGNEQFF
CDR3 DNA: TGTGCCTGCGAAAGGACGGGCCTTGGCAATGAGCAGTTCTTC

J gene: TRBJ2-3
V gene: TRBV14
D gene: TRBD2
clone size: .
CDR3 protein: CASSPTRGGRATQYF
CDR3 DNA: TGTGCCAGCAGCCCCACACGGGGCGGGAGGGCTACGCAGTATTTT

J gene: TRBJ2-3
V gene: TRBV5-4
D gene: .
clone size: .
CDR3 protein: CASSLITDADTQYF
CDR3 DNA: TGTGCCAGCAGCTTAATAACAGATGCAGATACGCAGTATTTT

J gene: TRBJ1-1
V gene: TRBV19
D gene: .
clone size: .
CDR3 protein: CASSAKTAGNTEAFF
CDR3 DNA: TGTGCCAGTAGTGCAAAGACAGCGGGGAACACTGAAGCTTTCTTT

J gene: TRBJ2-2
V gene: TRBV7-2
D gene: .
clone size: .
CDR3 protein: CASSRSGTGELFF
CDR3 DNA: TGTGCCAGCAGCAGATCTGGAACCGGGGAGCTGTTTTTT

J gene: TRBJ2-6
V gene: TRBV6-1
D gene: .
clone size: .
CDR3 protein: CASSEINYRILSSGANVLTF
CDR3 DNA: TGTGCCAGCAGTGAAATAAACTACAGAATTCTGAGCTCTGGGGCCAACGTCCTGACTTTC

J gene: TRBJ2-4
V gene: TRBV2
D gene: .
clone size: .
CDR3 protein: CASTKGIPTAVAKNIQYF
CDR3 DNA: TGTGCCAGCACCAAAGGGATCCCGACTGCTGTGGCCAAAAACATTCAGTACTTC

J gene: TRBJ2-7
V gene: TRBV7-6
D gene: .
clone size: .
CDR3 protein: CASSATGIYYEQYF
CDR3 DNA: TGTGCCAGCTCCGCCACGGGGATATACTACGAGCAGTACTTC

J gene: TRBJ2-3
V gene: TRBV9
D gene: .
clone size: once
CDR3 protein: CASSVGPDTQYF
CDR3 DNA: TGTGCCAGCAGCGTAGGGCCAGATACGCAGTATTTT

J gene: TRBJ2-7
V gene: TRBV2
D gene: .
clone size: few
CDR3 protein: CASSILREQYF
CDR3 DNA: TGTGCCAGCAGTATTCTTCGGGAGCAGTACTTC

J gene: TRBJ2-7
V gene: TRBV7-9
D gene: TRBD1
clone size: .
CDR3 protein: CASRTDRVGEQYF
CDR3 DNA: TGTGCCAGCAGGACCGACAGGGTTGGCGAGCAGTACTTC

J gene: TRBJ1-1
V gene: TRBV5-6
D gene: .
clone size: .
CDR3 protein: CASSLGEDTEAFF
CDR3 DNA: TGTGCCAGCAGCTTGGGGGAGGACACTGAAGCTTTCTTT